The clone carrying this T cell receptor beta chain has a handful of counts. Naive CD8 T cells were sorted as CD8+CD4-CCR7+CD45RA+. The bulk TCR libraries were made with methods described before and with listed TCR primers. One entry per CDR3 protein results from TCRdb running MiXCR on the PCR reads. The table records around 480,000 distinct CDR3 sequences, about a quarter of them present only once. The data were taken from a study of molecular identifiers for immune sequencing clone quantification. After removal of 2 bases from V and 3 bases from J, the junction contained 3 bases not matched to a gene. This CDR3 has 14 residues. Germline CDR1 and CDR2: MNHEY and SMNVEV (reference sequence).

The chain has TRBV27 and TRBJ2-7; 8 bases agree with TRBD2. Sequenced sample: naive CD8+ T cells from blood, with Jurkat cell RNA spiked in. Regarding subset: FACS-sorted CD8+CD4-CCR7+CD45RA+ naive T cells. The TCR originated in a human donor in good health. Some libraries in this study had Jurkat cell RNA spiked in. For the CDR3, the DNA is TGTGCCAGCAGTTTAGGCGGGGGGATCTACGAGCAGTACTTC. It yields the protein CASSLGGGIYEQYF.